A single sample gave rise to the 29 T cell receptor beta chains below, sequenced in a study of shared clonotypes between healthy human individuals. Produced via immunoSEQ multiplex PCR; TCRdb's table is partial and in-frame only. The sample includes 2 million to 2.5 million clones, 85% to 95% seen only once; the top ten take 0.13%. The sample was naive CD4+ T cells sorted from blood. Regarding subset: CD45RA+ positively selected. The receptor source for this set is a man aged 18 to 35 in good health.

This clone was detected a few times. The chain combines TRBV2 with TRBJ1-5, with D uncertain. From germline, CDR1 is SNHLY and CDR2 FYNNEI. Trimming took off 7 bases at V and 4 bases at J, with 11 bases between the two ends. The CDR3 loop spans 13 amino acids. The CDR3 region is CASTGNENQPQHF. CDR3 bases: TGTGCCAGCACCGGGAATGAGAATCAGCCCCAGCATTTT.

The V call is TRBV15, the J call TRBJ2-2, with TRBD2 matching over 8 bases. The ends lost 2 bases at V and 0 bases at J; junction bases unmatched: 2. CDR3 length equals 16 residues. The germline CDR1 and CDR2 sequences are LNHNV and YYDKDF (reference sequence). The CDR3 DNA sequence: TGTGCCACCAGCAGAAAGCGGGGGCCGAACACCGGGGAGCTGTTTTTT. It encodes CATSRKRGPNTGELFF.

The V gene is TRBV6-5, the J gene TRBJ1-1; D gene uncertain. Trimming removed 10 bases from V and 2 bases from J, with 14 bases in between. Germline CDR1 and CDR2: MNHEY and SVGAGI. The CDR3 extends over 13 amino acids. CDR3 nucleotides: TGTGCCATCGGCGCCCGGCCTAACACTGAAGCTTTCTTT. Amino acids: CAIGARPNTEAFF.

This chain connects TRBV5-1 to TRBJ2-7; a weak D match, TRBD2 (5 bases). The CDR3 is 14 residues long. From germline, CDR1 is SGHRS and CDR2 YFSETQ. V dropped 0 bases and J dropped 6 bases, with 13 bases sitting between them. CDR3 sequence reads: CASSLAGISGEQYF. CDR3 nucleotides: TGCGCCAGCAGCTTGGCCGGGATTTCGGGCGAGCAGTACTTC.

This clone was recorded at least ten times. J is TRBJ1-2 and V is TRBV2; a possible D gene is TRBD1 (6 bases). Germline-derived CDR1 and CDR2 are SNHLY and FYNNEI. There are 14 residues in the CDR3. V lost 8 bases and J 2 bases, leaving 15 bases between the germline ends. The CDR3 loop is CASLLPGANYGYTF. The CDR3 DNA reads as TGTGCCAGCCTTCTCCCAGGGGCCAACTATGGCTACACCTTC.

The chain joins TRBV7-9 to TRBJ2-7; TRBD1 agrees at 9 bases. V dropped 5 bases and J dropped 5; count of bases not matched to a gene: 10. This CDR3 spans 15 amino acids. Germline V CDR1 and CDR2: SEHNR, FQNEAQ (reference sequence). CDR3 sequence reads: CASSVEGTGRHEQYF. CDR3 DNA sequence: TGTGCCAGCAGCGTCGAGGGGACAGGGAGGCACGAGCAGTACTTC.

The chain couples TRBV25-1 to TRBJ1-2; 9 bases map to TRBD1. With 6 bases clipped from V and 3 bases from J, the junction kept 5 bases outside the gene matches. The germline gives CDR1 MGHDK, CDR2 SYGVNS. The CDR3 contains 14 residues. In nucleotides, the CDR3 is TGTGCCAGCAGGGTGAGGGACAGGGACTATGGCTACACCTTC. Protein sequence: CASRVRDRDYGYTF.

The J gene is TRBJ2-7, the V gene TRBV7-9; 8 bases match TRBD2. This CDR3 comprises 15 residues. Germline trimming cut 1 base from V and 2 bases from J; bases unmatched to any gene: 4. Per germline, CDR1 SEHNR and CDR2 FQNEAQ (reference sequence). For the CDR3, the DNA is TGTGCCAGCAGCTTAGTCGGGAGGGAAACCTACGAGCAGTACTTC. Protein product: CASSLVGRETYEQYF.

Here the CDR3 DNA reads TGTGCCAGTAGGACAGGGGAATTCACTGAAGCTTTCTTT. Its protein product is CASRTGEFTEAFF. This chain links TRBV21-1 with TRBJ1-1; the table's TRBD1 call for D was not verified on the DNA. TRBV21-1 is an annotated pseudogene. This CDR3 is built from 13 residues.

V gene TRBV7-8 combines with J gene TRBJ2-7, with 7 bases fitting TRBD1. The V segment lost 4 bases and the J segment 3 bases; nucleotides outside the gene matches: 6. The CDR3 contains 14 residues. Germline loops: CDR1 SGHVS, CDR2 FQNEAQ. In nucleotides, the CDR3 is TGTGCCAGCAGCTGGTGGGACAGAGACTACGAGCAGTACTTC. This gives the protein CASSWWDRDYEQYF.

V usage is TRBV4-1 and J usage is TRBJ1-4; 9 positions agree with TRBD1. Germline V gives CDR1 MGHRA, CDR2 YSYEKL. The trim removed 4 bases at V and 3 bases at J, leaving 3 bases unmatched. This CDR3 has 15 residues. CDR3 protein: CASSLGQGPNEKLFF. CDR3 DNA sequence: TGCGCCAGCAGCCTAGGACAGGGGCCTAATGAAAAACTGTTTTTT.

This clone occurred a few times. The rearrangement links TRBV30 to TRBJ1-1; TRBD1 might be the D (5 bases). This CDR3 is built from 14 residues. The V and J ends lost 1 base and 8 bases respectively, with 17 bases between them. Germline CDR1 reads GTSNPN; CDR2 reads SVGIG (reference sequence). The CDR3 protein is CAWSAFGGYKEAFF. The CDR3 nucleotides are TGTGCCTGGAGTGCCTTCGGGGGGTACAAAGAAGCTTTCTTT.

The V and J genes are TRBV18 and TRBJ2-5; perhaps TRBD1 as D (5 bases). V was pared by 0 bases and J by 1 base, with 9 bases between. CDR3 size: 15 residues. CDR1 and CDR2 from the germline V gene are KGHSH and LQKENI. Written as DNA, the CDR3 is TGTGCCAGCTCACCACCGCAGGGATCCCAAGAGACCCAGTACTTC. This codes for CASSPPQGSQETQYF.

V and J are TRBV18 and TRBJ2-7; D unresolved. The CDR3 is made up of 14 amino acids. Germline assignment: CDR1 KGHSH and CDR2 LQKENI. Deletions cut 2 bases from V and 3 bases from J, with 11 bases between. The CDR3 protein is CASSPREALYEQYF. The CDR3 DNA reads TGTGCCAGCTCACCAAGGGAAGCCCTCTACGAGCAGTACTTC.

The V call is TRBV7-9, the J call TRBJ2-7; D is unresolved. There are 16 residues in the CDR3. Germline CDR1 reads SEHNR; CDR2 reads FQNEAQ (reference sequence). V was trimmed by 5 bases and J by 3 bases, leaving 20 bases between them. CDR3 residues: CASSPRLSTRDYEQYF. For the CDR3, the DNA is TGTGCCAGCAGCCCCCGCCTCTCGACAAGGGACTACGAGCAGTACTTC.

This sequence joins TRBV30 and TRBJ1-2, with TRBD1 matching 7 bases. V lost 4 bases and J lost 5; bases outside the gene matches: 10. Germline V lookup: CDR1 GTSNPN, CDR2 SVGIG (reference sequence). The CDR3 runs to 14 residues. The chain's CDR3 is CAWNPQGGGYGYTF. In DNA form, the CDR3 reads TGTGCCTGGAATCCTCAGGGGGGTGGGTATGGCTACACCTTC.

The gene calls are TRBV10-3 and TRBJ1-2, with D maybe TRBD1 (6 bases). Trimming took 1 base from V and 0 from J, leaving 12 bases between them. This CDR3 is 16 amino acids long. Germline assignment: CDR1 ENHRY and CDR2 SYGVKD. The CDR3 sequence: CAISEWGRTANYGYTF. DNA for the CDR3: TGTGCCATCAGTGAGTGGGGGCGGACGGCTAACTATGGCTACACCTTC.

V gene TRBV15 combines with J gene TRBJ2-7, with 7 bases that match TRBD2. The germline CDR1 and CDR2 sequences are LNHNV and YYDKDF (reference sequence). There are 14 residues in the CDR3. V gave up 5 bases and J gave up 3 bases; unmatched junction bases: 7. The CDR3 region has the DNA TGTGCCACCAGCCCGGGGGGATCCCTCTACGAGCAGTACTTC. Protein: CATSPGGSLYEQYF.

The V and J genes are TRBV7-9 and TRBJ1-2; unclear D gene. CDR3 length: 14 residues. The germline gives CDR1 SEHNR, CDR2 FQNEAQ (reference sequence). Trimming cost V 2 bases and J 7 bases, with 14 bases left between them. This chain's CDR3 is CASSLNTHESGYTF. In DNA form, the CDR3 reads TGTGCCAGCAGCTTAAATACCCATGAATCTGGCTACACCTTC.

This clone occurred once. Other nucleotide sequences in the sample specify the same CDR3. The CDR3 bases are TGTGCCAGCAGCGTAGATAGCAATTATGGCTACACCTTC. It yields the protein CASSVDSNYGYTF. This chain links TRBV9 with TRBJ1-2, with D uncertain. The CDR3 runs to 13 residues. V was pared by 0 bases and J by 5 bases, with 8 bases between. Germline loops: CDR1 SGDLS, CDR2 YYNGEE.

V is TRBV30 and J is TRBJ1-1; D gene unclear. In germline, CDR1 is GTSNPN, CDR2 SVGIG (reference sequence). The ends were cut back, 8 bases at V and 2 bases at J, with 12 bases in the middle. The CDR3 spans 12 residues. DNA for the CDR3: TGTGCCAGCAGTAGGGCTAACACTGAAGCTTTCTTT. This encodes CASSRANTEAFF.

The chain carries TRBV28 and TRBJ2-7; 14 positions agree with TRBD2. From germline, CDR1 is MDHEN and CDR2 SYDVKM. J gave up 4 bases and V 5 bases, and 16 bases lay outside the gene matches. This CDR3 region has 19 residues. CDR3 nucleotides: TGTGCCAGCAGTCTTGGACTAGCGGGGGGCCGGCCGTTAGGGTACGAGCAGTACTTC. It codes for CASSLGLAGGRPLGYEQYF.

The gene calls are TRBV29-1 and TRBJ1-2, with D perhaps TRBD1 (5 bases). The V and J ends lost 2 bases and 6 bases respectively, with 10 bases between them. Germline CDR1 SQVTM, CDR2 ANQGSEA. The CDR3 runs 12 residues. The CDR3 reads CSVETPGNGYTF. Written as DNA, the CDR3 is TGCAGCGTTGAAACCCCAGGGAATGGCTACACCTTC. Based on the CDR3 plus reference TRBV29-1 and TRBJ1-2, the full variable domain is SAVISQKPSRDICQRGTSLTIQCQVDSQVTMMFWYRQQPGQSLTLIATANQGSEATYESGFVIDKFPISRPNLTFSTLTVSNMSPEDSSIYLCSVETPGNGYTFGSGTRLTVV.

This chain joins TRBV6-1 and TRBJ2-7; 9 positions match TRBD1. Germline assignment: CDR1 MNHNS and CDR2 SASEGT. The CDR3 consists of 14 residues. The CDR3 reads CAGTPGQGRYEQYF. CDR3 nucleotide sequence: TGTGCAGGTACCCCAGGACAGGGGCGCTACGAGCAGTACTTC.

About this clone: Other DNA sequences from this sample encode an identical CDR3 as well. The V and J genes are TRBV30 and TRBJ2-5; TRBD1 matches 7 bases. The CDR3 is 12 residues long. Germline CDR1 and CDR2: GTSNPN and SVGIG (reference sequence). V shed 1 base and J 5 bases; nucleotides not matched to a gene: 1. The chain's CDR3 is CAWSGGGETQYF. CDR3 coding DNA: TGTGCCTGGAGTGGAGGGGGCGAGACCCAGTACTTC.

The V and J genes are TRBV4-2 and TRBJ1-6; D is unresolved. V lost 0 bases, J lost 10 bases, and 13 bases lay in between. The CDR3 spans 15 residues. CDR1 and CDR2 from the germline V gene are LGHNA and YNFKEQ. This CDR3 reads CASSQERFLSSPLHF. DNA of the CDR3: TGTGCCAGCAGCCAAGAAAGGTTTCTCAGCTCACCCCTCCACTTT.

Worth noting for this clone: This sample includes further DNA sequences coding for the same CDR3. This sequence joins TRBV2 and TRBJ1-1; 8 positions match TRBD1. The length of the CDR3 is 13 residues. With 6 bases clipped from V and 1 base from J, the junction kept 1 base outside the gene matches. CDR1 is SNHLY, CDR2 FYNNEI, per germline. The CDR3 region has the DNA TGTGCCAGCAGAGGGACAGGGAACACTGAAGCTTTCTTT. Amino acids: CASRGTGNTEAFF. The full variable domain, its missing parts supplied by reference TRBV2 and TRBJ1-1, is EPEVTQTPSHQVTQMGQEVILRCVPISNHLYFYWYRQILGQKVEFLVSFYNNEISEKSEIFDDQFSVERPDGSNFTLKIRSTKLEDSAMYFCASRGTGNTEAFFGQGTRLTVV.

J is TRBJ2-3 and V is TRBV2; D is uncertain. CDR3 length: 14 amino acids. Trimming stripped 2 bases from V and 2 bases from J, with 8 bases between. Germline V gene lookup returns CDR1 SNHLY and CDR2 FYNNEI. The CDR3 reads CASSEQDLTDTQYF. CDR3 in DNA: TGTGCCAGCAGTGAACAGGACCTCACAGATACGCAGTATTTT.

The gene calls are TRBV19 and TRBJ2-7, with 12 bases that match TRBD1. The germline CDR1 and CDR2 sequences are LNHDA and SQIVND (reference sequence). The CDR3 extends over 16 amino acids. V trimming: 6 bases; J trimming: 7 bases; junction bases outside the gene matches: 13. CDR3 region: CASRTKGTGGSEEQYF. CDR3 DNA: TGTGCCAGTAGAACCAAAGGGACAGGGGGCTCGGAAGAGCAGTACTTC.